This is a list of T cell receptor beta chains from one sample in a study of shared clonotypes between healthy human individuals. Produced via immunoSEQ multiplex PCR; TCRdb's table is partial and in-frame only. The repertoire holds about 530,000 clones, roughly 95% seen once, with 0.06% in the top ten. The sample consisted of naive CD4+ T cells sorted from blood. The receptors stem from a woman in her thirties in good health. CDR3s include the opening cysteine and the closing phenylalanine or tryptophan. A D gene is named only where the DNA matches it firmly. Only part of the rows carry a size: once, few, many, or a class if the clone is expanded.

V	J	size	D	CDR3	DNA
TRBV7-2	TRBJ2-7	NA	TRBD1	CASSSFGTASYEQYF	TGTGCCAGCAGCTCCTTCGGGACAGCTTCCTACGAGCAGTACTTC
TRBV18	TRBJ2-7	NA	NA	CASSRGDSPNYEQYF	TGTGCCAGCTCACGGGGGGACAGCCCAAACTACGAGCAGTACTTC
TRBV18	TRBJ2-1	NA	NA	CASSTIQGQTTYNEQFF	TGTGCCAGCTCAACCATACAGGGCCAAACTACCTACAATGAGCAGTTCTTC
TRBV23-1	TRBJ2-2	once	TRBD2	CASSQGRRLATGELFF	TGCGCCAGCAGTCAAGGCCGCCGACTAGCCACCGGGGAGCTGTTTTTT
TRBV28	TRBJ1-5	NA	TRBD1	CASSSSGTGGRQPQHF	TGTGCCAGCAGTTCTTCTGGGACAGGGGGCAGGCAGCCCCAGCATTTT
TRBV11-2	TRBJ1-2	NA	TRBD1	CASSLVRDSYGYTF	TGTGCCAGCAGCTTAGTACGGGACAGCTATGGCTACACCTTC
TRBV5-1	TRBJ1-1	NA	NA	CASSFQGGTEAFF	TGCGCCAGCAGCTTCCAGGGTGGAACTGAAGCTTTCTTT
TRBV28	TRBJ2-7	NA	NA	CASSFPVGYEQYF	TGTGCCAGCAGTTTCCCCGTGGGGTACGAGCAGTACTTC
TRBV19	TRBJ1-1	once	NA	CASSFQGKAEAFF	TGTGCCAGTAGTTTCCAGGGGAAAGCTGAAGCTTTCTTT
TRBV28	TRBJ1-2	NA	TRBD1	CASSSPGGWDYGYTF	TGTGCCAGCAGTAGCCCAGGGGGGTGGGACTATGGCTACACCTTC
TRBV10-3	TRBJ2-1	NA	NA	CAISEIVGEQFF	TGTGCCATCAGTGAGATTGTCGGGGAGCAGTTCTTC
TRBV6-6	TRBJ2-7	NA	NA	CASSLKDPNSYEQYF	TGTGCCAGCTCCTTGAAGGACCCGAACTCCTACGAGCAGTACTTC
TRBV18	TRBJ1-5	NA	NA	CASSKGGDQPQHF	TGTGCCAGCTCAAAGGGAGGGGATCAGCCCCAGCATTTT
TRBV7-2	TRBJ1-1	NA	NA	CASSLASLSTEAFF	TGTGCCAGCAGCTTAGCATCCCTGAGCACTGAAGCTTTCTTT
TRBV7-2	TRBJ2-3	NA	TRBD1	CASSSTYRGVRDTQYF	TGTGCCAGCAGCTCGACCTACAGGGGCGTCCGGGATACGCAGTATTTT
TRBV29-1	TRBJ2-1	NA	TRBD2	CSAGVAGGGNEQFF	TGCAGCGCCGGCGTAGCGGGAGGAGGTAATGAGCAGTTCTTC
TRBV27	TRBJ2-5	NA	TRBD2	CASSLFPLSGRQETQYF	TGTGCCAGCAGTTTATTTCCCTTGAGCGGGAGGCAGGAGACCCAGTACTTC
TRBV19	TRBJ2-5	NA	NA	CASSIARSRAMQYF	TGTGCCAGTAGTATAGCCAGAAGCCGAGCTATGCAGTACTTC
TRBV11-2	TRBJ1-1	NA	NA	CASSPRNLPEAFF	TGTGCCAGCAGCCCGAGGAACCTTCCTGAAGCTTTCTTT
TRBV5-6	TRBJ2-1	NA	NA	CASRLAPHNEQFF	TGTGCCAGCAGATTGGCACCCCACAATGAGCAGTTCTTC
TRBV28	TRBJ1-5	NA	TRBD1	CASSSPSYTGGRQPQHF	TGTGCCAGCAGTTCCCCCTCGTACACAGGGGGCCGGCAGCCCCAGCATTTT
TRBV29-1	TRBJ2-1	NA	TRBD2	CSVGSGGGSYNEQFF	TGCAGCGTTGGTTCGGGAGGGGGGTCCTACAATGAGCAGTTCTTC
TRBV6-5	TRBJ2-7	NA	NA	CASRQTVSYEQYF	TGTGCCAGCAGACAGACAGTCTCCTACGAGCAGTACTTC
TRBV28	TRBJ1-3	NA	NA	CASSLPGTGNTIYF	TGTGCCAGCAGCCTGCCGGGGACTGGAAACACCATATATTTT